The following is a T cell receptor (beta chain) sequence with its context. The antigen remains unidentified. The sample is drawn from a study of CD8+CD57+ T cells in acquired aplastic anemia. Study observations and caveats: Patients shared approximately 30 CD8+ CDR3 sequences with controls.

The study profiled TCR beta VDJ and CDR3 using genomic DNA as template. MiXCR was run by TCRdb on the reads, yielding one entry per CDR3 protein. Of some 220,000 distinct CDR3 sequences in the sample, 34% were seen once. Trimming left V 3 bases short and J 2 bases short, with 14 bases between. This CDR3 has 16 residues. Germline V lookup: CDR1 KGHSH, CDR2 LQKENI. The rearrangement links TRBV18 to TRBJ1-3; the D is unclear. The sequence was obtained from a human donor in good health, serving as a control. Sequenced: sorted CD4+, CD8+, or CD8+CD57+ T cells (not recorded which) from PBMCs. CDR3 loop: CASSPPGTLAGNTIYF. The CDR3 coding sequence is TGTGCCAGCTCACCCCCCGGAACGCTTGCTGGAAACACCATATATTTT.